One and the same sample provided the 10 T cell receptor beta chains below, sequenced in a study of metastatic and nonmetastatic thyroid tumors. Until they underwent thyroid surgery, no patient had received any treatment. TCRdb re-called the PCR reads with MiXCR. The sample includes 30,000 to 35,000 clones, roughly 35% of them seen just once. The specimen was tumor tissue. The receptors come from a female donor with papillary thyroid cancer or a benign thyroid nodule (not recorded which). Some clones in this sample may be carry-over from other donors' samples.

This clone has just one count. The chain carries TRBV20-1 and TRBJ2-2; the match to TRBD1 covers 9 bases. From germline, CDR1 is DFQATT and CDR2 SNEGSKA (reference sequence). This CDR3 is built from 13 residues. The trim removed 6 bases at V and 4 bases at J, leaving 3 bases unmatched. CDR3 protein: CSAWDRATGELFF. The CDR3 bases are TGCAGTGCGTGGGACAGGGCCACCGGGGAGCTGTTTTTT.

The CDR3: CASRPSADYYGYTF. In DNA form, the CDR3 reads TGTGCCAGCCGCCCCTCGGCGGATTACTATGGCTACACCTTC. V is TRBV11-2 and J is TRBJ1-2; D gene unclear. Germline V gene sequence: CDR1 SGHAT, CDR2 FQNNGV. Trimming pared 8 bases from V and 3 bases from J, leaving 16 bases between. The CDR3 consists of 14 residues.

This sequence joins TRBV7-6 and TRBJ1-5, with D possibly matching TRBD1 (5 bases). This CDR3 has 16 amino acids. Germline CDR1 and CDR2: SGHVS and FNYEAQ. Trimming removed 1 base from V and 4 bases from J, with 14 bases in between. The DNA of the CDR3 is TGTGCCAGCAGCTTAGGGGCAGGGCCTGGGAATCAGCCCCAGCATTTT. It specifies CASSLGAGPGNQPQHF.

This clone was counted between two and nine times. One end of the junction fails to match germline, which may point to a read error. The chain employs TRBV27 and TRBJ2-3; 11 positions agree with TRBD2. The CDR3 contains 17 residues. Germline V CDR1 and CDR2: MNHEY, SMNVEV (reference sequence). The CDR3 region has the DNA TGTGCCAGCAGTCCATGGACTAGCGGGTCTAGCACAGATACTCAGTATTTT. Its translation is CASSPWTSGSSTDTQYF.

V gene TRBV11-2 combines with J gene TRBJ2-2; TRBD2 agrees at 11 bases. From germline, CDR1 is SGHAT and CDR2 FQNNGV. The J segment lost 6 bases and the V segment lost 5 bases, leaving 8 bases of the junction unmatched. CDR3 length equals 16 residues. DNA for the CDR3: TGTGCCAGCAGCGCGCTAGCGGGGGGATCCCCCGGGGAGCTGTTTTTT. Translation gives CASSALAGGSPGELFF. The full variable domain, its missing parts supplied by reference TRBV11-2 and TRBJ2-2, is EAGVAQSPRYKIIEKRQSVAFWCNPISGHATLYWYQQILGQGPKLLIQFQNNGVVDDSQLPKDRFSAERLKGVDSTLKIQPAKLEDSAVYLCASSALAGGSPGELFFGEGSRLTVL.

The chain joins TRBV18 to TRBJ1-2; the match to TRBD1 covers 7 bases. Germline CDR1 reads KGHSH; CDR2 reads LQKENI. The CDR3 spans 14 residues. V was clipped by 6 bases and J by 6 bases; unmatched bases: 10. CDR3 in amino acids: CASSLRQGEDGYTF. The CDR3 DNA follows: TGTGCCAGCTCCCTTAGACAGGGAGAAGATGGCTACACCTTC.

This clone appeared many times. The chain is built from TRBV19 and TRBJ2-7; possibly TRBD2 for D (7 bases). Trimming took 5 bases from V and 6 from J, leaving 17 bases between them. There are 14 residues in the CDR3. Germline V lookup: CDR1 LNHDA, CDR2 SQIVND (reference sequence). CDR3 sequence (DNA): TGTGCCAGTAGTGCGGGGGCCGCCGGAGGCGAGCAGTACTTC. It is translated as CASSAGAAGGEQYF.

CDR3 DNA: TGCGCCAGCAGCCAAGATTGGACAGGGAGAGATGAGCAGTACTTC. Its protein product is CASSQDWTGRDEQYF. This chain uses TRBV4-3 with TRBJ2-7; 8 bases are shared with TRBD1. Trimming took 0 bases from V and 7 from J; bases not matched to a gene: 8. The CDR3 is made up of 15 amino acids. Germline V lookup: CDR1 LGHNA, CDR2 YSLEER.

Regarding this clone: Germline and junction disagree at one end, which may indicate a read error. This chain links TRBV6-5 with TRBJ2-7, with TRBD1 matching over 7 bases. CDR3 size: 13 residues. CDR1 MNHEY and CDR2 SVGAGI come from the germline V gene. The DNA for the CDR3 is TGTGCCAGCAGTTACAACAGGGGACACGAGCAGCACTTC. It translates to CASSYNRGHEQHF.

This clone was seen a handful of times. This rearrangement joins TRBV28 to TRBJ2-3; no clear D. CDR1 and CDR2 (germline): MDHEN, SYDVKM. This CDR3 is built from 12 residues. V lost 5 bases to trimming and J lost 10 bases, with 13 bases between them. The DNA for the CDR3 is TGTGCCAGCAGTCAGACTCCTCGGGCGCAGTATTTT. This codes for CASSQTPRAQYF.